Sequencing of this T cell receptor (beta chain) was carried out in a study of identifying expanded T cells in peripheral blood. CDR3 size: 11 residues. Trimming removed 6 bases at V and 0 bases at J, with 2 bases between. Germline CDR1 is MNHNS and CDR2 is SASEGT. Collection occurred without any documented infections or immune events in donors. Points from the study as a whole: Variance in clone template counts between approximately 2-week samples significantly increased with total template count across all healthy donors. Differentially abundant clones: roughly 1.3 between replicates, around 16 at 2 to 3 weeks, over 18 at four.

For this clone: Antigen unknown.

Only in-frame clones appear in the TCRdb table, and some are missing; sequencing was by immunoSEQ multiplex PCR. The table records tens of thousands of clones, 65% to 85% of them present only once. The TCR comes from a person between 18 and 69 years old in good health. The J gene is TRBJ2-5, the V gene TRBV6-1; D remains ambiguous. The sequenced sample was blood. The CDR3 is CASRDQETQYF. CDR3 coding DNA: TGTGCCAGCAGGGACCAAGAGACCCAGTACTTC.